The clone carrying this T cell receptor beta chain was recorded once. This specimen belongs to a study of blood T cell repertoires in COVID-19. At the level of the study: Samples came from the United States, Italy and Spain, spanning acute and convalescent COVID-19.

Original methodology: Scientists estimated how many nucleated cells there were by amplifying reference gene primers. Assay used: immunoSEQ multiplex PCR; TCRdb lists only in-frame clones, some missing. V and J calls and clone size are given by that table; D and trimming were obtained from the DNA. There are 70,000 or so clones in the sample; under 90% occur only once, and about a tenth lies in the top ten. Sequenced: peripheral blood. This TCR came from a man between 65 and 80 years old with active or convalescent COVID-19.

CDR3 loop: CASSPTGATQYF. In nucleotides, the CDR3 is TGTGCCAGCAGCCCGACAGGTGCCACGCAGTATTTT. The chain links TRBV28 to TRBJ2-3; TRBD1 is a possible D gene (6 bases). The CDR3 is made up of 12 amino acids. V lost 6 bases, J lost 9 bases, and 13 bases lay in between. From germline, CDR1 is MDHEN and CDR2 SYDVKM.